The rows below give T cell receptor beta chains drawn from one sample of a study of OX40 agonist ivuxolimab in advanced cancers. This table comes from immunoSEQ multiplex PCR, and its TCRdb copy is limited to in-frame clones, with some not included. The sample consists of approximately 80,000 clones, over 75% of them appearing once. This sample comprised CD4+ or CD8+ T cells sorted from blood, obtained in a trial of the OX40 agonist ivuxolimab. The receptor set was obtained from an adult with an advanced solid tumor such as melanoma, head and neck, liver or kidney cancer. The CDR3 runs from the conserved cysteine through the conserved F or W. A D gene is named only where the DNA matches it firmly. Part of the rows lack a size; the others show once, few, many or a class for expanded clones.

clone_size d_call j_call v_call cdr3_nt cdr3_aa
. . TRBJ1-5 TRBV21-1 TGTGCCAGCAGCCGCCGGGAGGGACAGTTCAATCAGCCCCAGCATTTT CASSRREGQFNQPQHF
few . TRBJ1-1 TRBV6-1 TGTGCCAGCAGTGAGGGCAGGCTGAACACTGAAGCTTTCTTT CASSEGRLNTEAFF
. TRBD1 TRBJ2-7 TRBV5-5 TGTGCCAGCAGCTTAGCTGGTGACAGGGTATACGAGCAGTACTTC CASSLAGDRVYEQYF
. . TRBJ1-2 TRBV5-6 TGTGCCAGCAGCCTGGGAGAAGGGCAGGGTGGCTACACCTTC CASSLGEGQGGYTF
. . TRBJ2-1 TRBV27 TGTGCCAGCAGTACGCAACGGGGTTGGGGATACAATGAGCAGTTCTTC CASSTQRGWGYNEQFF
. TRBD2 TRBJ2-1 TRBV9 TGTGCCAGCAGCGTAGGGGGAACTAGCGGGAACTCCAATGAGCAGTTCTTC CASSVGGTSGNSNEQFF
. TRBD2 TRBJ2-7 TRBV13 TGTGCCAGCAGCCGAGGGACTAGCGGGAGCTACGAGCAGTACTTC CASSRGTSGSYEQYF
. . TRBJ2-3 TRBV12-2 TGTGCAAGTCGCTTAAGGCGGGAGGTGGGCACAGATACGCAGTATTTT CASRLRREVGTDTQYF
. . TRBJ1-6 TRBV27 TGTGCCAGCAGCCCAGACGAGGTCCCTAATTCACCCCTCCACTTT CASSPDEVPNSPLHF
. . TRBJ2-7 TRBV21-1 TGTGCCAGCAGCAAAGGGGGGGGCTGGGGAACGAGATACGAGCAGTACTTC CASSKGGGWGTRYEQYF
. . TRBJ2-1 TRBV7-9 TGTGCCAGCAGCCCCCCCGGTTTCGCGGCTGAGCAGTTCTTC CASSPPGFAAEQFF
. . TRBJ2-5 TRBV29-1 TGCAGCGCCATCCTGACTCAAGAGACCCAGTACTTC CSAILTQETQYF
. TRBD1 TRBJ2-1 TRBV18 TGTGCCAGCTCACCACCCTCGACAGGGCCTGAGCAGTTCTTC CASSPPSTGPEQFF
. . TRBJ1-5 TRBV6-5 TGTGCCAGCAGTTACTCCCGGGGGGGTCAGCCCCAGCATTTT CASSYSRGGQPQHF
. . TRBJ1-5 TRBV18 TGTGCCAGCTCACACAGGAAGGGGGATCAGCCCCAGCATTTT CASSHRKGDQPQHF
. . TRBJ1-1 TRBV19 TGTGCCAGTAGCCTCCCAGCCAACACTGAAGCTTTCTTT CASSLPANTEAFF
. TRBD1 TRBJ1-3 TRBV5-5 TGTGCCAGCAGCTTGGTAGCAGGGGGGACCTCTGGAAACACCATATATTTT CASSLVAGGTSGNTIYF
. . TRBJ2-3 TRBV2 TGTGCCAGCAGAGTCAGGGATATTAGCACAGATACGCAGTATTTT CASRVRDISTDTQYF
. TRBD1 TRBJ1-1 TRBV5-1 TGCGCCAGCAGCGTCACCGGGACAGTGAGCACTGAAGCTTTCTTT CASSVTGTVSTEAFF
. TRBD2 TRBJ2-2 TRBV4-3 TGCGCCAGCAGCCAAGATCGTGGCGGGAGCGGTTTTGCCGGGGAGCTGTTTTTT CASSQDRGGSGFAGELFF
. . TRBJ2-6 TRBV5-4 TGTGCCAGCAGCTTCTGGAGCTCTGGGGCCAACGTCCTGACTTTC CASSFWSSGANVLTF
. . TRBJ2-7 TRBV18 TGTGCCAGCTCACGGGCGAGGTCCTACGAGCAGTACTTC CASSRARSYEQYF
. . TRBJ1-1 TRBV7-9 TGTGCCAGCAGCAAAGGACGGCTGAACACTGAAGCTTTCTTT CASSKGRLNTEAFF
few TRBD2 TRBJ2-7 TRBV6-5 TGTGCCAGCAGTCAGACCGGGGGGGCCGTCTACGAGCAGTACTTC CASSQTGGAVYEQYF
. . TRBJ2-2 TRBV11-2 TGTGCCAGCAGCAGATCCGTGGACACCGGGGAGCTGTTTTTT CASSRSVDTGELFF
once TRBD2 TRBJ2-3 TRBV10-3 TGTGCCATCAGTGAACTAGCGGGGGGGACAGATACGCAGTATTTT CAISELAGGTDTQYF
once . TRBJ1-4 TRBV2 TGTGCCAGCAGTCTAGGGGTTGAAAAACTGTTTTTT CASSLGVEKLFF